Sequencing of this TCR beta chain was carried out in a study of shared clonotypes between healthy human individuals. Naive CD8 cells lacked CD45RO, underwent positive selection for CCR7 and left out terminally differentiated effector memory CD45RA+ cells. Trimming took off 0 bases at V and 0 bases at J, with 9 bases between the two ends. Germline values: CDR1 LGHNA, CDR2 YSLEER. There are 17 residues in the CDR3. Produced via immunoSEQ multiplex PCR; TCRdb's table is partial and in-frame only. Of just over 2,000,000 clones listed, approximately 94% are singletons. This TCR was recovered from a man aged 18 to 30 in good health. The chain uses TRBV4-3 and TRBJ2-6; D gene uncertain. Sample: naive CD8+ T cells sorted from blood. CDR3 sequence reads: CASSQDPSSSGANVLTF. CDR3 coding DNA: TGCGCCAGCAGCCAAGATCCCTCAAGCTCTGGGGCCAACGTCCTGACTTTC.